The 12 T cell receptor beta chains in this list originate from one sample, sequenced in a study of Ad26.COV2.S vaccination and SARS-CoV-2 variants. The treatment was: about 20 received Ad26.COV2.S at low or high dose, single or two shots; about five received placebo; per-sample allocation not given. The study sampled participants on day 63 after the first vaccine or placebo injection. The protocol was immunoSEQ multiplex PCR, while the TCRdb copy is restricted to in-frame clones and leaves out a portion. In the table there are approximately 420,000 clones, approximately 90% of which are singletons. The sample here was peripheral blood, taken in a trial of Ad26.COV2.S vaccine versus placebo. These receptors were taken from a person aged 18-65 years who received the Ad26.COV2.S COVID-19 vaccine or a placebo.

This clone is a singleton in its sample. The V and J genes are TRBV3-1 (or the pseudogene TRBV3-2) and TRBJ2-3; D uncertain. This CDR3 has 14 amino acids. The germline V and J ends were trimmed by 1 base and 1 base, with 6 bases remaining between them. Germline-derived CDR1 and CDR2 are LGHDT and YNNKEL (reference sequence). In nucleotides, the CDR3 is TGTGCCAGCAGCCAAGCTCTCGGCACAGATACGCAGTATTTT. Its translation is CASSQALGTDTQYF.

V usage is TRBV6-6 and J usage is TRBJ2-3; possibly TRBD1 or TRBD2 for D (5 bases each). Trimming stripped 2 bases from V and 2 bases from J, with 14 bases between. The CDR3 runs to 16 residues. Germline CDR1 reads MNHNY; CDR2 reads SVGAGI (reference sequence). Here the CDR3 DNA reads TGTGCCAGCAGTTACGGAGTGGGGGTCAACACAGATACGCAGTATTTT. Protein product: CASSYGVGVNTDTQYF.

V gene TRBV28 combines with J gene TRBJ2-7, with D perhaps TRBD1 or TRBD2 (5 bases each). Looked up from germline, CDR1 is MDHEN and CDR2 is SYDVKM. V lost 2 bases and J 5 bases, leaving 10 bases between the germline ends. The CDR3 is 13 residues long. The CDR3 reads CASSLLGTDEQYF. Here the CDR3 DNA reads TGTGCCAGCAGTTTACTCGGGACCGACGAGCAGTACTTC.

The rearrangement uses TRBV29-1 and TRBJ2-3; D is unresolved. The CDR3 contains 12 residues. Germline V gives CDR1 SQVTM, CDR2 ANQGSEA. V was shortened by 4 bases and J by 0 bases, with 5 bases between the two germline ends. CDR3 nucleotides: TGCAGCGTTGGACCTAGCACAGATACGCAGTATTTT. It encodes CSVGPSTDTQYF.

V and J are TRBV18 and TRBJ2-3; 8 bases match TRBD1. The CDR3 totals 17 residues. J gave up 2 bases and V 2 bases, and 9 bases lay outside the gene matches. Germline CDR1 KGHSH, CDR2 LQKENI. CDR3 loop: CASSPIFLTGDTDTQYF. The CDR3 coding sequence is TGTGCCAGCTCACCAATATTTCTGACAGGGGACACAGATACGCAGTATTTT.

The chain is built from TRBV27 and TRBJ2-5; D is perhaps TRBD1 or TRBD2 (5 bases each). CDR1 is MNHEY and CDR2 is SMNVEV in the germline V gene (reference sequence). This CDR3 comprises 14 residues. V lost 3 bases to trimming and J lost 7 bases, with 15 bases between them. The CDR3: CASSFGGVIATQYF. DNA of the CDR3: TGTGCCAGCAGTTTTGGGGGTGTCATCGCGACCCAGTACTTC.

This chain links TRBV28 with TRBJ1-5; D not resolved. There are 16 residues in the CDR3. Germline V CDR1 and CDR2: MDHEN, SYDVKM. The V end lost 3 bases, the J end lost 3 bases, and 15 bases lay between the germline ends. The CDR3 DNA reads TGTGCCAGCAGTTTTAGGATAAGACTTAACAATCAGCCCCAGCATTTT. This sequence encodes CASSFRIRLNNQPQHF.

This chain joins TRBV4-1 and TRBJ1-4, with D uncertain. Between the trimmed V and J ends, which lost 0 bases and 2 bases, there was a span of 7 bases. Germline CDR1 reads MGHRA; CDR2 reads YSYEKL. This CDR3 region has 15 residues. CDR3 sequence reads: CASSQEGGTNEKLFF. The CDR3 nucleotides are TGCGCCAGCAGCCAAGAAGGAGGGACTAATGAAAAACTGTTTTTT.

As for this clone: In the same sample, other DNA sequences code for this CDR3. V and J are TRBV18 and TRBJ1-5; D may be TRBD1 (5 bases). Germline loops: CDR1 KGHSH, CDR2 LQKENI. This CDR3 comprises 13 residues. The germline V and J ends were trimmed by 3 bases and 5 bases, with 8 bases remaining between them. CDR3 amino acids: CASSPGGDQPQHF. The CDR3 coding sequence is TGTGCCAGCTCACCGGGGGGGGATCAGCCCCAGCATTTT. Full variable domain (outside the CDR3, taken from reference TRBV18 and TRBJ1-5): NAGVMQNPRHLVRRRGQEARLRCSPMKGHSHVYWYRQLPEEGLKFMVYLQKENIIDESGMPKERFSAEFPKEGPSILRIQQVVRGDSAAYFCASSPGGDQPQHFGDGTRLSIL.

The chain uses TRBV9 and TRBJ2-3, with D possibly being TRBD2 (6 bases). Between the trimmed V and J ends, which lost 4 bases and 8 bases, there was a span of 11 bases. This CDR3 has 12 residues. The germline gives CDR1 SGDLS, CDR2 YYNGEE. The CDR3 protein is CASSPGGGTQYF. The DNA for the CDR3 is TGTGCCAGCAGCCCCGGGGGTGGTACGCAGTATTTT.

J is TRBJ2-2 and V is TRBV6-5; D ambiguous. Trimming left V 2 bases short and J 5 bases short, with 6 bases between. The CDR3 is made up of 13 amino acids. Germline CDR1 reads MNHEY; CDR2 reads SVGAGI. The CDR3 region has the DNA TGTGCCAGCAGTTACACCCCAACCGGGGAGCTGTTTTTT. Its protein product is CASSYTPTGELFF.

The V and J genes are TRBV6-5 and TRBJ2-1; TRBD1 aligns across 9 bases. V lost 5 bases to trimming and J lost 3 bases; unmatched junction nucleotides: 2. The V gene's germline CDR1 is MNHEY and CDR2 SVGAGI. This CDR3 spans 14 amino acids. CDR3 coding DNA: TGTGCCAGCAGTAGACAGGGGGGCTACAATGAGCAGTTCTTC. Protein sequence: CASSRQGGYNEQFF.